This T cell receptor (beta chain) was sequenced in a study of T cell responses to AZD1222 COVID-19 vaccine. Notes on the study in general: Mostly white British, mostly female donors; authors suggested clonal diversity may be underestimated. Only after the peak T cell response were repertoires sampled.

The V gene lost 0 bases and the J gene lost 0 bases, with 4 bases spanning the gap. Per the germline V gene, CDR1 is SGDLS and CDR2 is YYNGEE. The CDR3 runs 14 residues. Clones were read by immunoSEQ multiplex PCR, and TCRdb kept only the in-frame ones, dropping some. The table lists more than 100,000 clones, 85% of them singletons. This clone occurred a few times. The antigen remains unidentified. The sequencing here drew on peripheral blood, taken 28 days after the second dose of the MenACWY control vaccine. The chain has TRBV9 and TRBJ1-3; D is undetermined. The sequence derives from an adult who received the MenACWY meningococcal vaccine as a control. The CDR3 region has the DNA TGTGCCAGCAGCGTAGGGATCTCTGGAAACACCATATATTTT. Amino acids: CASSVGISGNTIYF.